The 15 T cell receptor beta chains below all came from one sample that was sequenced in a study of beta chain features in type 1 diabetes. Expressed TCRB transcripts were sequenced because the entire RNA isolate underwent reverse transcription. Measured with immunoSEQ multiplex PCR; TCRdb has only the in-frame clones, and not every one. Here the sample spans about 410,000 clones, about 15% being singletons. Sequenced: naive CD4+ T cells from blood. The receptors stem from a man aged 25-45 years in good health.

The gene calls are TRBV7-6 and TRBJ2-5; possibly TRBD2 for D (7 bases). V lost 7 bases and J 2 bases, leaving 20 bases between the germline ends. This CDR3 spans 16 amino acids. The germline CDR1 and CDR2 sequences are SGHVS and FNYEAQ. The CDR3 DNA reads TGTGCCAGCACCTGGTCGGGCGGGGGCAAACAAGAGACCCAGTACTTC. Protein sequence: CASTWSGGGKQETQYF.

Regarding this clone: At the DNA level, this CDR3 is encoded by other sequences in the same sample as well. The chain joins TRBV29-1 to TRBJ2-5, with TRBD1 as a possible D gene (6 bases). The CDR3 has 12 residues. Trimming left V 4 bases short and J 1 base short, with 7 bases between. The germline V gene has CDR1 SQVTM and CDR2 ANQGSEA. The CDR3 loop is CSVGTAQETQYF. In DNA, the CDR3 is TGCAGCGTTGGGACAGCCCAAGAGACCCAGTACTTC.

V usage is TRBV18 and J usage is TRBJ1-3, with D perhaps TRBD1 (5 bases). The CDR3 is 12 amino acids. Germline V lookup: CDR1 KGHSH, CDR2 LQKENI. V was clipped by 9 bases and J by 2 bases, with 8 bases between them. CDR3: CASQGTGNTIYF. The CDR3 DNA reads as TGTGCCAGTCAGGGAACTGGAAACACCATATATTTT.

This clone was seen a few times. The rearrangement uses TRBV27 and TRBJ2-3; 7 bases align to TRBD2. CDR1 is MNHEY and CDR2 is SMNVEV in the germline V gene (reference sequence). CDR3 length: 14 residues. V shed 6 bases and J 5 bases; nucleotides not matched to a gene: 8. This CDR3 is CASRDLAAGDTQYF. The CDR3 DNA sequence: TGTGCCAGCAGGGATCTAGCGGCGGGAGATACGCAGTATTTT.

This clone has only a few counts. This chain joins TRBV4-3 and TRBJ2-5; 8 bases are a match to TRBD2. Germline V gives CDR1 LGHNA, CDR2 YSLEER. V lost 4 bases, J lost 5 bases, and 3 bases stayed unmatched. The CDR3 totals 13 residues. The CDR3 loop is CASSPASGETQYF. In nucleotides, the CDR3 is TGCGCCAGCAGCCCCGCTAGCGGGGAGACCCAGTACTTC.

This rearrangement joins TRBV29-1 to TRBJ2-1; TRBD2 matches 12 bases. V lost 0 bases and J lost 9; bases outside the gene matches: 12. Germline V gene sequence: CDR1 SQVTM, CDR2 ANQGSEA. CDR3 size: 17 residues. The CDR3 spells CSVEDLFTSGRRVEQFF. CDR3 nucleotides: TGCAGCGTTGAAGATCTCTTTACTAGCGGGAGGAGGGTTGAGCAGTTCTTC.

The V gene is TRBV7-2, the J gene TRBJ2-2, with D possibly TRBD1 on 5 matching bases. Germline CDR1 is SGHTA and CDR2 is FQGNSA. This CDR3 is built from 13 residues. Trimming removed 0 bases at V and 12 bases at J, with 11 bases between. The CDR3 region has the DNA TGTGCCAGCAGCTTAGCCGAGGCAGGGCAGCTGTTTTTT. This encodes CASSLAEAGQLFF. The full variable domain, its missing parts supplied by reference TRBV7-2 and TRBJ2-2, is GAGVSQSPSNKVTEKGKDVELRCDPISGHTALYWYRQSLGQGLEFLIYFQGNSAPDKSGLPSDRFSAERTGGSVSTLTIQRTQQEDSAVYLCASSLAEAGQLFFGEGSRLTVL.

The V and J genes are TRBV15 and TRBJ2-1; no reliable D call. Germline-derived CDR1 and CDR2 are LNHNV and YYDKDF (reference sequence). This CDR3 is built from 12 residues. V lost 5 bases to trimming and J lost 4 bases, with 6 bases between them. CDR3 DNA: TGTGCCACCAGCGTGCAGTACAATGAGCAGTTCTTC. Translating gives CATSVQYNEQFF.

The chain is built from TRBV18 and TRBJ2-1; 11 bases map to TRBD1. V shed 5 bases and J 7 bases; nucleotides not matched to a gene: 4. This CDR3 has 14 residues. Germline CDR1 is KGHSH and CDR2 is LQKENI. The chain's CDR3 is CASSSDRGRNEQFF. The CDR3 DNA reads TGTGCCAGCTCATCGGACAGGGGGCGGAATGAGCAGTTCTTC.

A word on this clone: A junction end diverges from the germline sequence, so it may reflect a read error. The rearrangement joins TRBV5-1 to TRBJ2-5; D gene ambiguous. Germline V CDR1 and CDR2: SGHRS, YFSETQ. The CDR3 length is 14 residues. The CDR3 DNA is TGCGCCAGCAGCGCCGGGCATTTATCAGAGGCCCAGTACTTC. Translation gives CASSAGHLSEAQYF.

This clone turned up a few times. The chain couples TRBV6-1 to TRBJ2-5; the D gene is possibly TRBD2 (6 bases). In germline, CDR1 is MNHNS, CDR2 SASEGT. V lost 6 bases, J lost 5 bases, and 19 bases lay in between. The CDR3 runs to 15 residues. CDR3 residues: CASREEHGGPETQYF. The DNA for the CDR3 is TGTGCCAGCAGGGAGGAACACGGGGGTCCGGAGACCCAGTACTTC.

This clone was seen a few times. The chain carries TRBV19 and TRBJ2-7, with D unclear. Germline CDR1 reads LNHDA; CDR2 reads SQIVND (reference sequence). The V and J ends lost 5 bases and 6 bases respectively, with 17 bases between them. The CDR3 spans 14 residues. DNA of the CDR3: TGTGCCAGTAGTCTTCGGGCCTCTTCCGTCGAGCAGTACGTC. Its protein product is CASSLRASSVEQYV.

This clone was detected only a few times. This chain links TRBV7-9 with TRBJ2-3, with 9 nucleotides matching TRBD1. This CDR3 is built from 17 residues. Germline values: CDR1 SEHNR, CDR2 FQNEAQ (reference sequence). V lost 6 bases and J lost 1; bases outside the gene matches: 11. The CDR3 region is CASRGTGRRVGTDTQYF. CDR3 sequence (DNA): TGTGCCAGCAGGGGGACAGGGAGGCGTGTCGGCACAGATACGCAGTATTTT.

J is TRBJ2-7 and V is TRBV27, with TRBD2 identical over 14 bases. From germline, CDR1 is MNHEY and CDR2 SMNVEV (reference sequence). The ends lost 6 bases at V and 5 bases at J; junction bases unmatched: 12. The CDR3 length is 17 residues. CDR3 loop: CASSSGGLAGVSDEQYV. CDR3 nucleotides: TGTGCCAGCAGCAGCGGGGGACTAGCGGGAGTCAGCGACGAGCAGTACGTC.

This clone turned up a few times. The CDR3 coding sequence is TGTGCCAGCAGCCCCGGGGGTAGGACGCAGTATTTT. This gives the protein CASSPGGRTQYF. The chain employs TRBV6-5 and TRBJ2-3; TRBD2 is a possible D gene (6 bases). CDR3 length equals 12 residues. The germline V gene has CDR1 MNHEY and CDR2 SVGAGI. V lost 6 bases to trimming and J lost 9 bases, with 13 bases between them.